This TCR beta chain was recorded in a study of T cells in localized non-small cell lung cancer. Study observations and caveats: Blood T cell density predicted longer survival; adjacent-lung clonality, shorter. Among the top 100 tumor clones, a median approximately 55 appeared in adjacent lung. Heterogeneity cannot be ruled out, as sequencing used one tumor region only. Of the tissues analyzed, uninvolved adjacent lung showed maximal T cell clonality, greater than tumor.

The CDR3 totals 15 residues. The V gene's germline CDR1 is SGHTA and CDR2 FQGTGA. V lost 2 bases and J 4 bases, leaving 11 bases between the germline ends. Clones were read by immunoSEQ multiplex PCR, and TCRdb kept only the in-frame ones, dropping some. The top ten hold roughly 21% of the sample, which has about 54,000 clones, around 83% seen once. This clone was recorded many times. Its specificity is unknown. This TCR derives from a female donor older than 55 with stage II squamous cell lung carcinoma. The source was peripheral blood, collected before any cancer treatment. J is TRBJ2-2 and V is TRBV7-3; D call uncertain. The CDR3 bases are TGTGCCAGCAGCTTACGGACCCCGGCCACCGGGGAGCTGTTTTTT. It is translated as CASSLRTPATGELFF. Based on the CDR3 plus reference TRBV7-3 and TRBJ2-2, the full variable domain is GAGVSQTPSNKVTEKGKYVELRCDPISGHTALYWYRQSLGQGPEFLIYFQGTGAADDSGLPNDRFFAVRPEGSVSTLKIQRTERGDSAVYLCASSLRTPATGELFFGEGSRLTVL.